The T cell receptor beta chain described here comes from a study of T cells after posttransplantation cyclophosphamide. Germline-derived CDR1 and CDR2 are SNHLY and FYNNEI. This CDR3 spans 13 amino acids. The J segment lost 7 bases and the V segment lost 6 bases, leaving 5 bases of the junction unmatched. Repertoires were generated with immunoSEQ multiplex PCR, while TCRdb's copy carries only in-frame clones and drops some. The data hold 45,000 to 60,000 clones, with roughly 93% observed a single time. The specimen sequenced was PBMCs. The receptor was isolated from a woman aged 45-65 years in good health and a related stem cell transplant donor. The V call is TRBV2, the J call TRBJ1-5; the match to TRBD1 covers 8 bases. CDR3 protein: CASRRQGSQPQHF. The CDR3 nucleotides are TGTGCCAGCAGGAGACAGGGGTCCCAGCCCCAGCATTTT.